This T cell receptor beta chain was observed in a study of CXCR3-negative and CXCR3-positive naive CD8 T cells. Overall study context: Libraries each contributed about 1.5 +/- 0.3 million TRB reads, for around 140 million in total.

Findings of the study overall: When CXCR3-positive naive cells were set against CXCR3-negative naive cells, the former had more hydrophobic TRB CDR3s. Naive cells used TRBV-TRBJ genes in much the same way whether CXCR3-negative or CXCR3-positive; memory cells did not.

As regards this clonotype: Its antigen is not identified.

Germline V gene sequence: CDR1 MNHEY, CDR2 SVGAGI. CDR3 size: 16 residues. Through 5' RACE with UMI labels, the TRB cDNA libraries were prepared. TCRdb reanalyzed the 5' RACE reads, giving one entry per CDR3 protein sequence and no DNA. This sample's table reports tens of thousands of distinct CDR3 sequences. Sequencing was done on a sample of naive CXCR3- CD8+ T cells from blood. Subset of the sample: CD45RO-CCR7+CD27+CD95- naive CD8+ T cells lacking CXCR3 (TNR3-). This clonotype originated in a human donor in good health. Some clones in this sample may be carry-over from other donors' samples. J is TRBJ2-1 and V is TRBV6-5. CDR3 protein: CASSYSGIGIHNEQFF.